This TCR beta chain was obtained from a study of blood T cells in healthy people across ages. This clonotype was recorded a few times. Sample-barcoded 5' priming and a J-beta primer mix drove a second PCR of roughly 7 to 11 cycles. MiXCR, applied by TCRdb to the 5' RACE reads, yields one record per CDR3 protein. The table shows roughly 1,500,000 distinct CDR3 sequences, with roughly 30% occurring only once. V was shortened by 5 bases and J by 7 bases, with 30 bases between the two germline ends. This CDR3 is built from 17 residues. Germline lookup yields CDR1 DFQATT and CDR2 SNEGSKA (reference sequence).

This chain joins TRBV20-1 and TRBJ2-7, with D perhaps TRBD1 or TRBD2 (6 bases each). The receptor's source is a woman aged 30 to 39 in good health. The sample consisted of blood. The CDR3 DNA sequence: TGCAGTGCTGAGGGGGGTGGCGTAACCCTCAAATCGAGGGAGCAGTACTTC. Its protein product is CSAEGGGVTLKSREQYF.